These 30 T cell receptor beta chains were all obtained from the same sample, sequenced in a study of blood T cell repertoires in COVID-19. Measured with immunoSEQ multiplex PCR; TCRdb has only the in-frame clones, and not every one. Of roughly 24,000 clones listed, more than 70% are singletons. The sequencing input was peripheral blood. Every receptor here comes from a human donor in a cohort sampled during active COVID-19.

Notes on this clone: A far larger clone is only one base removed, so a read error is likely. The rearrangement links TRBV5-6 to TRBJ1-1; D not resolved. Germline CDR1 reads SGHDT; CDR2 reads YYEEEE. CDR3 length: 16 amino acids. CDR3 residues: CASTLFGSGGSTEVFF. CDR3 bases: TGTGCCAGCACCTTATTCGGCTCGGGTGGTAGCACTGAAGTTTTCTTT. Looking up the rest from reference TRBV5-6 and TRBJ1-1 gives the full variable domain: DAGVTQSPTHLIKTRGQQVTLRCSPKSGHDTVSWYQQALGQGPQFIFQYYEEEERQRGNFPDRFSGHQFPNYSSELNVNALLLGDSALYLCASTLFGSGGSTEVFFGQGTRLTVV.

The chain recombines TRBV18 with TRBJ1-5, with 9 bases identical to TRBD1. The CDR3 has 14 amino acids. The germline V gene encodes CDR1 KGHSH and CDR2 LQKENI. Trimming removed 4 bases from V and 4 bases from J; junction bases left unmatched: 2. The CDR3 nucleotides are TGTGCCAGCTCACGGACAGGGGATAATCAGCCCCAGCATTTT. Its protein is CASSRTGDNQPQHF.

V and J are TRBV29-1 and TRBJ2-3, with D perhaps matching TRBD2 (6 bases). V lost 7 bases, J lost 1 base, and 15 bases lay in between. Per germline, CDR1 SQVTM and CDR2 ANQGSEA. CDR3 size: 14 residues. CDR3 sequence: CSESGRSGTDTQYF. CDR3 in DNA: TGCAGCGAGTCAGGGAGGTCGGGCACAGATACGCAGTATTTT.

CDR3 amino acids: CASSLTMSTDTQYF. CDR3 coding DNA: TGTGCCAGCAGTCTTACAATGAGCACAGATACGCAGTATTTT. V gene TRBV27 combines with J gene TRBJ2-3; D ambiguous. Trimming took off 5 bases at V and 0 bases at J, with 9 bases between the two ends. Per the germline V gene, CDR1 is MNHEY and CDR2 is SMNVEV (reference sequence). The CDR3 loop spans 14 amino acids.

The chain combines TRBV11-2 with TRBJ2-3; no clear D. Trimming removed 3 bases at V and 1 base at J, with 11 bases between. Germline-derived CDR1 and CDR2 are SGHAT and FQNNGV. The CDR3 extends over 15 amino acids. CDR3 DNA: TGTGCCAGCAGCTTTGCGGTAGGTGGCACAGATACGCAGTATTTT. Translating gives CASSFAVGGTDTQYF. Based on the CDR3 plus reference TRBV11-2 and TRBJ2-3, the full variable domain is EAGVAQSPRYKIIEKRQSVAFWCNPISGHATLYWYQQILGQGPKLLIQFQNNGVVDDSQLPKDRFSAERLKGVDSTLKIQPAKLEDSAVYLCASSFAVGGTDTQYFGPGTRLTVL.

This clone appeared a few times. This sequence joins TRBV7-9 and TRBJ2-7; 8 bases fit TRBD1. The CDR3 runs 15 residues. J gave up 3 bases and V 4 bases, and 8 bases lay outside the gene matches. Germline CDR1 reads SEHNR; CDR2 reads FQNEAQ (reference sequence). CDR3 amino acids: CASSSIGQGYYEQYF. The CDR3 DNA is TGTGCCAGCAGCTCTATTGGACAGGGTTACTACGAGCAGTACTTC.

The chain uses TRBV3-1 (or the pseudogene TRBV3-2) and TRBJ2-7; 7 positions match TRBD1. CDR1 and CDR2 (germline): LGHDT, YNNKEL (reference sequence). This CDR3 comprises 15 residues. With 3 bases clipped from V and 3 bases from J, the junction kept 8 bases outside the gene matches. The DNA of the CDR3 is TGTGCCAGCAGCCACAGGGGACAGACCAACTACGAGCAGTACTTC. This codes for CASSHRGQTNYEQYF.

This chain links TRBV5-5 with TRBJ1-2; a possible D gene is TRBD1 (6 bases). V was trimmed by 4 bases and J by 8 bases, leaving 27 bases between them. The germline V gene has CDR1 SGHKS and CDR2 YYEKEE (reference sequence). This CDR3 is built from 17 residues. The CDR3 region has the DNA TGTGCCAGCAGCAACCAAGTAGGGCAGGGACAAAAGGCAGGCTACACCTTC. The encoded protein is CASSNQVGQGQKAGYTF.

This chain connects TRBV7-2 to TRBJ2-7; TRBD2 matches 11 bases. V lost 4 bases and J lost 3; bases outside the gene matches: 8. This CDR3 is built from 16 residues. Per the germline V gene, CDR1 is SGHTA and CDR2 is FQGNSA. CDR3 nucleotides: TGTGCCAGCAGCTCATCGCTAGCGGGAGGTATCTACGAGCAGTACTTC. Amino acid sequence: CASSSSLAGGIYEQYF.

This chain connects TRBV19 to TRBJ1-1, with TRBD1 as a possible D gene (5 bases). V was trimmed by 0 bases and J by 2 bases, leaving 10 bases between them. CDR3 length equals 15 residues. The germline V gene encodes CDR1 LNHDA and CDR2 SQIVND (reference sequence). CDR3 sequence (DNA): TGTGCCAGTAGTATAGATGCCAGGGCCAACACTGAAGCTTTCTTT. Its translation: CASSIDARANTEAFF.

The chain uses TRBV6-5 and TRBJ2-1, with 8 bases lining up with TRBD2. CDR3 size: 15 residues. Per the germline V gene, CDR1 is MNHEY and CDR2 is SVGAGI. Germline trimming cut 2 bases from V and 12 bases from J; bases unmatched to any gene: 12. The CDR3 sequence: CASSYEAGGRQGQFF. The CDR3 nucleotides are TGTGCCAGCAGTTACGAGGCGGGGGGACGTCAGGGGCAGTTCTTC.

The chain carries TRBV4-1 and TRBJ2-5; 9 bases match TRBD1. The CDR3 extends over 14 amino acids. Germline CDR1 and CDR2: MGHRA and YSYEKL. The V gene end was trimmed by 7 bases and the J gene end by 9 bases; junction bases not matched to a gene: 12. CDR3 in amino acids: CASTTDRGFPPQYF. The CDR3 DNA reads TGCGCCAGCACCACTGACAGGGGGTTTCCCCCCCAGTACTTC.

The chain joins TRBV6-6 to TRBJ1-2; D gene ambiguous. The CDR3 runs to 13 residues. The germline V gene encodes CDR1 MNHNY and CDR2 SVGAGI (reference sequence). V was pared by 7 bases and J by 8 bases, with 17 bases between. In DNA form, the CDR3 reads TGTGCCAGCACCAAACTACAAGGCATCGGCTACACCTTC. Amino acid sequence: CASTKLQGIGYTF.

The chain couples TRBV6-5 to TRBJ2-7; 8 nucleotides match TRBD2. This CDR3 is built from 13 residues. With V trimmed by 8 bases and J by 5 bases, 8 bases remained unmatched. Germline V gene sequence: CDR1 MNHEY, CDR2 SVGAGI. CDR3 sequence reads: CASGSGGVNEQYF. The CDR3 region has the DNA TGTGCCAGCGGGTCGGGAGGGGTTAACGAGCAGTACTTC.

The chain joins TRBV24-1 to TRBJ2-2, with D perhaps TRBD2 (5 bases). Germline V gives CDR1 KGHDR, CDR2 SFDVKD. This CDR3 contains 15 residues. V lost 4 bases to trimming and J lost 7 bases, with 15 bases between them. CDR3 in DNA: TGTGCCACCAGTGACGCCAGGAGAGGGATCGGGGAGCTGTTTTTT. As protein: CATSDARRGIGELFF.

The V and J genes are TRBV7-3 and TRBJ2-1; tentatively, D is TRBD2 (7 bases). The CDR3 is 19 amino acids. Deletions cut 1 base from V and 1 base from J, with 20 bases between. The germline gives CDR1 SGHTA, CDR2 FQGTGA. The CDR3 protein is CASSLIGPLGGVSYNEQFF. The CDR3 nucleotides are TGTGCCAGCAGCTTAATTGGGCCCCTAGGGGGGGTATCCTACAATGAGCAGTTCTTC.

The V call is TRBV7-2, the J call TRBJ1-5; the match to TRBD1 covers 7 bases. V trimming: 6 bases; J trimming: 1 base; junction bases outside the gene matches: 12. The CDR3 contains 17 residues. Looked up from germline, CDR1 is SGHTA and CDR2 is FQGNSA. The CDR3 sequence: CASSPDRVAISNQPQHF. The CDR3 bases are TGTGCCAGCAGTCCTGACAGGGTTGCGATAAGCAATCAGCCCCAGCATTTT.

V and J are TRBV4-1 and TRBJ2-2; 9 nucleotides agree with TRBD2. Germline CDR1 reads MGHRA; CDR2 reads YSYEKL. The CDR3 consists of 17 residues. Unmatched junction bases numbered 11, after V lost 4 bases and J lost 5 bases. CDR3 sequence (DNA): TGCGCCAGCAGCCCCAGTGGGACTAGCCCCAGGACCGGGGAGCTGTTTTTT. Protein product: CASSPSGTSPRTGELFF.

The V call is TRBV5-1, the J call TRBJ2-7, with TRBD2 matching 12 bases. This CDR3 contains 15 residues. J was trimmed by 7 bases and V by 4 bases; bases with no gene match: 9. Germline V gene lookup returns CDR1 SGHRS and CDR2 YFSETQ. This chain's CDR3 is CASSPPSGGADEQYF. For the CDR3, the DNA is TGCGCCAGCAGCCCTCCTAGCGGGGGGGCGGATGAGCAGTACTTC. The complete variable domain, with remaining parts taken from reference TRBV5-1 and TRBJ2-7, reads KAGVTQTPRYLIKTRGQQVTLSCSPISGHRSVSWYQQTPGQGLQFLFEYFSETQRNKGNFPGRFSGRQFSNSRSEMNVSTLELGDSALYLCASSPPSGGADEQYFGPGTRLTVT.

This clone is a singleton in its sample. The rearrangement joins TRBV18 to TRBJ1-4; a weak D match, TRBD1 (5 bases). This CDR3 region has 13 residues. The V and J ends lost 2 bases and 8 bases respectively, with 9 bases between them. In germline, CDR1 is KGHSH, CDR2 LQKENI. As DNA, the CDR3 is TGTGCCAGCTCACCAGGGGCGGGAGAAAAACTGTTTTTT. As protein: CASSPGAGEKLFF.

Only one count was recorded for this clone. V and J are TRBV27 and TRBJ1-1; possibly TRBD1 for D (6 bases). The CDR3 has 14 residues. Germline CDR1 is MNHEY and CDR2 is SMNVEV (reference sequence). V gave up 3 bases and J gave up 4 bases, with 12 bases separating them. This chain's CDR3 is CASSLTGLSTEAFF. The CDR3 region has the DNA TGTGCCAGCAGTTTGACAGGTCTGAGCACTGAAGCTTTCTTT.

The chain links TRBV30 to TRBJ1-2, with D possibly being TRBD1 (5 bases). Germline CDR1 GTSNPN, CDR2 SVGIG (reference sequence). The CDR3 contains 12 residues. The V end was cut by 4 bases, the J end by 2 bases, with 8 bases between. CDR3 protein: CAWNGGNYGYTF. In nucleotides, the CDR3 is TGTGCCTGGAATGGGGGGAACTATGGCTACACCTTC.

This clone was observed a single time. The chain uses TRBV6-2 or TRBV6-3 and TRBJ2-1, with a weak D call TRBD2 (6 bases). The germline V and J ends were trimmed by 0 bases and 10 bases, with 16 bases remaining between them. Germline V gives CDR1 MNHEY, CDR2 SVGEGT. The CDR3 contains 15 residues. The DNA of the CDR3 is TGTGCCAGCAGTTACTCCCGGGGGTCTGCGGGAGAGCAGTTCTTC. Encoded protein: CASSYSRGSAGEQFF.

The V call is TRBV3-1 (or the pseudogene TRBV3-2), the J call TRBJ1-6; D remains ambiguous. CDR3 length equals 15 residues. V shed 1 base and J shed 8 bases, with 12 bases lying between them. Germline CDR1 LGHDT, CDR2 YNNKEL (reference sequence). The CDR3 loop is CASSQVVQPDSPLHF. CDR3 DNA sequence: TGTGCCAGCAGCCAAGTGGTACAGCCGGATTCACCCCTCCACTTT.

This rearrangement joins TRBV10-3 to TRBJ1-5; possible D gene TRBD1, 6 bases. V gave up 6 bases and J gave up 2 bases, with 26 bases separating them. Germline lookup yields CDR1 ENHRY and CDR2 SYGVKD. The CDR3 covers 19 residues. The CDR3: CAISPNRQGPREGNQPQHF. CDR3 coding DNA: TGTGCCATCAGCCCCAATCGGCAGGGGCCCCGTGAGGGCAATCAGCCCCAGCATTTT.

The chain uses TRBV7-2 and TRBJ1-6, with a weak D call TRBD1 (6 bases). Trimming shortened V by 5 bases and J by 4 bases, and 15 bases separated the two germline ends. Germline-derived CDR1 and CDR2 are SGHTA and FQGNSA. The CDR3 length is 16 residues. This CDR3 is CASSPSTGLYNSPLHF. Written as DNA, the CDR3 is TGTGCCAGCAGCCCTAGTACAGGGTTATATAATTCACCCCTCCACTTT.

DNA for the CDR3: TGTGCCAGCAGGCGACAGGGAGAGGGAGATACGCAGTATTTT. As protein: CASRRQGEGDTQYF. V is TRBV28 and J is TRBJ2-3; 7 positions match TRBD1. The CDR3 is 14 residues long. Losses at the gene ends were 6 bases for V and 5 bases for J; bases not matched to a gene: 8. Germline CDR1 reads MDHEN; CDR2 reads SYDVKM.

The rearrangement joins TRBV4-3 to TRBJ2-1; possibly TRBD2 for D (5 bases). From germline, CDR1 is LGHNA and CDR2 YSLEER. The CDR3 is 15 residues long. The germline V and J ends were trimmed by 4 bases and 5 bases, with 15 bases remaining between them. The CDR3 spells CASSPLGLLNNEQFF. For the CDR3, the DNA is TGCGCCAGCAGCCCCCTAGGACTTCTTAACAATGAGCAGTTCTTC.

V and J are TRBV7-9 and TRBJ2-4; D is ambiguous. Germline values: CDR1 SEHNR, CDR2 FQNEAQ (reference sequence). The germline V and J ends were trimmed by 1 base and 7 bases, with 5 bases remaining between them. This CDR3 comprises 12 residues. The CDR3 coding sequence is TGTGCCAGCAGCTTAGACGGTAACATTCAGTACTTC. This codes for CASSLDGNIQYF.

The table lists this clone with a few counts. The V gene is TRBV19, the J gene TRBJ2-7; TRBD2 matches 12 bases. Germline V gene sequence: CDR1 LNHDA, CDR2 SQIVND (reference sequence). The V segment lost 6 bases and the J segment 3 bases; nucleotides outside the gene matches: 6. The CDR3 runs to 15 residues. The CDR3, as DNA: TGTGCCAGTAGGTTTGGACTAGCGGGAATCTACGAGCAGTACTTC. Translated: CASRFGLAGIYEQYF.